These 21 T cell receptor beta chains were all obtained from the same sample, sequenced in a study of CD8 T cells in acute hepatitis C reinfection. Sequencing used immunoSEQ multiplex PCR; TCRdb keeps in-frame clones, though not all of them. The sample has about 38,000 clones; 70% to 90% are singletons. Time point: naive CD8 control sorted from an acute-time-point sample. The sequenced material came from naive CD8+ T cells from PBMCs. Source of these receptors: a woman under 30 who spontaneously cleared hepatitis C infection.

The rearrangement uses TRBV9 and TRBJ2-3; 12 nucleotides align to TRBD2. The V gene end was trimmed by 4 bases and the J gene end by 2 bases; junction bases not matched to a gene: 5. CDR3 size: 16 residues. Germline V CDR1 and CDR2: SGDLS, YYNGEE. The CDR3 nucleotides read TGTGCCAGCAGCCTAGGACTAGCGGGGCTCACAGATACGCAGTATTTT. Protein: CASSLGLAGLTDTQYF.

The chain carries TRBV10-3 and TRBJ2-7; D tentatively fits TRBD1 or TRBD2 (5 bases each). The CDR3 length is 17 residues. Per the germline V gene, CDR1 is ENHRY and CDR2 is SYGVKD. Trimming stripped 3 bases from V and 2 bases from J, with 20 bases between. CDR3 in DNA: TGTGCCATCAGTGACTCACCGGGACGAGGGGACCCCTACGAGCAGTACTTC. Translation: CAISDSPGRGDPYEQYF.

On this clone itself: The junction shows a germline mismatch at one end, possibly a read error. V and J are TRBV4-1 and TRBJ1-2, with TRBD1 matching over 7 bases. This CDR3 is built from 13 residues. Germline CDR1 and CDR2: MGHRA and YSYEKL. The CDR3 loop is CASSQAGQERANF. CDR3 in DNA: TGCGCCAGCAGCCAGGCCGGACAGGAGCGAGCCAACTTC.

The V and J genes are TRBV4-1 and TRBJ2-3, with D perhaps TRBD1 (6 bases). The CDR3 sequence is 14 residues long. Germline V gene data show CDR1 as MGHRA and CDR2 as YSYEKL. The V end was cut by 0 bases, the J end by 4 bases, with 8 bases between. CDR3 in DNA: TGCGCCAGCAGCCAAGAGGGGGCTTCAGATACGCAGTATTTT. Its protein is CASSQEGASDTQYF.

V and J are TRBV4-1 and TRBJ2-1; 8 nucleotides align to TRBD2. Germline assignment: CDR1 MGHRA and CDR2 YSYEKL. The CDR3 runs 15 residues. V lost 3 bases to trimming and J lost 2 bases; unmatched junction nucleotides: 3. CDR3 sequence reads: CASSHGAGAYNEQFF. The CDR3 bases are TGCGCCAGCAGCCATGGAGCGGGAGCCTACAATGAGCAGTTCTTC.

The genes are TRBV6-5 and TRBJ2-2, with D unresolved. Germline V gene data show CDR1 as MNHEY and CDR2 as SVGAGI. CDR3 size: 15 residues. V dropped 4 bases and J dropped 2 bases, with 11 bases sitting between them. CDR3 protein: CASSLFGVNTGELFF. The CDR3 coding sequence is TGTGCCAGCAGTTTATTTGGGGTTAACACCGGGGAGCTGTTTTTT.

The chain carries TRBV13 and TRBJ1-1; D is uncertain. CDR1 and CDR2 from the germline V gene are PRHDT and FYEKMQ (reference sequence). Trimming took off 5 bases at V and 6 bases at J, with 10 bases between the two ends. The CDR3 is 12 amino acids. The CDR3 loop is CASSPSQPEAFF. The CDR3 region has the DNA TGTGCCAGCAGCCCCAGCCAGCCTGAAGCTTTCTTT.

The chain combines TRBV9 with TRBJ1-2, with a tentative D call TRBD1 (5 bases). The germline CDR1 and CDR2 sequences are SGDLS and YYNGEE. Trimming removed 3 bases at V and 0 bases at J, with 12 bases between. The CDR3 is made up of 15 amino acids. CDR3 sequence (DNA): TGTGCCAGCAGCGGCCAGTCGGGGGCTAACTATGGCTACACCTTC. Its protein is CASSGQSGANYGYTF.

This sequence joins TRBV29-1 and TRBJ2-2; no reliable D call. The germline V gene has CDR1 SQVTM and CDR2 ANQGSEA. CDR3 length: 12 residues. V was pared by 6 bases and J by 4 bases, with 9 bases between. This chain's CDR3 is CSVWHSTGELFF. The CDR3 DNA reads as TGCAGCGTGTGGCACAGCACCGGGGAGCTGTTTTTT.

The chain joins TRBV27 to TRBJ1-1; no reliable D call. CDR3 length: 12 amino acids. The V gene's germline CDR1 is MNHEY and CDR2 SMNVEV (reference sequence). The V end was cut by 5 bases, the J end by 8 bases, with 12 bases between. DNA of the CDR3: TGTGCCAGCAGTACCAACGTCCACGAAGCTTTCTTT. Protein sequence: CASSTNVHEAFF.

The rearrangement links TRBV6-1 to TRBJ2-7, with a tentative D call TRBD1 (6 bases). V lost 4 bases to trimming and J lost 3 bases, with 10 bases between them. The CDR3 is 13 residues long. Per the germline V gene, CDR1 is MNHNS and CDR2 is SASEGT. The CDR3 region has the DNA TGTGCCAGCAGTGCTTGGACAGTCTACGAGCAGTACTTC. Protein sequence: CASSAWTVYEQYF.

This chain connects TRBV28 to TRBJ1-5; D may be TRBD1 (5 bases). The CDR3 extends over 16 amino acids. V dropped 3 bases and J dropped 6 bases, with 18 bases sitting between them. The germline V gene encodes CDR1 MDHEN and CDR2 SYDVKM. CDR3 sequence: CASSFGREVISQPQHF. For the CDR3, the DNA is TGTGCCAGCAGTTTTGGCAGGGAGGTGATAAGTCAGCCCCAGCATTTT.

The chain recombines TRBV6-6 with TRBJ2-5, with TRBD1 as a possible D gene (5 bases). Per the germline V gene, CDR1 is MNHNY and CDR2 is SVGAGI (reference sequence). V was trimmed by 7 bases and J by 0 bases, leaving 15 bases between them. The CDR3 contains 15 residues. The CDR3 bases are TGTGCCAGCAAATTCCGTGGGGCAGACCAAGAGACCCAGTACTTC. It translates to CASKFRGADQETQYF.

In DNA, the CDR3 is TGTGCCAGCAGTCCCCTCAGGTTCAATTCACCCCTCCACTTT. This gives the protein CASSPLRFNSPLHF. The gene calls are TRBV27 and TRBJ1-6; no clear D. With 5 bases removed from V and 7 bases from J, the gap between germline ends came to 12 bases. The CDR3 consists of 14 residues. Germline loops: CDR1 MNHEY, CDR2 SMNVEV (reference sequence).

This rearrangement joins TRBV19 to TRBJ2-7, with 9 bases identical to TRBD2. Germline V gene data show CDR1 as LNHDA and CDR2 as SQIVND (reference sequence). V was pared by 7 bases and J by 2 bases, with 12 bases of the junction left unmatched. The CDR3 totals 16 residues. CDR3 DNA sequence: TGTGCCAGTACGGGGTGGGGTAGCGGGAGAACCTACGAGCAGTACTTC. Translating gives CASTGWGSGRTYEQYF.

This chain uses TRBV9 with TRBJ1-2; D gene ambiguous. Trimming removed 3 bases at V and 2 bases at J, with 11 bases between. CDR1 and CDR2 (germline): SGDLS, YYNGEE. The CDR3 covers 14 residues. This chain's CDR3 is CASSDLRGNYGYTF. The CDR3 DNA reads as TGTGCCAGCAGCGATCTACGGGGAAACTATGGCTACACCTTC. Using reference TRBV9 and TRBJ1-2 for the parts outside the CDR3, the full variable domain is DSGVTQTPKHLITATGQRVTLRCSPRSGDLSVYWYQQSLDQGLQFLIQYYNGEERAKGNILERFSAQQFPDLHSELNLSSLELGDSALYFCASSDLRGNYGYTFGSGTRLTVV.

The chain joins TRBV11-2 to TRBJ1-1; no reliable D call. V was trimmed by 0 bases and J by 3 bases, leaving 8 bases between them. CDR3 length: 14 residues. Per germline, CDR1 SGHAT and CDR2 FQNNGV. The CDR3 sequence is CASSLDVGYTEAFF. In DNA, the CDR3 is TGTGCCAGCAGCTTAGATGTGGGATACACTGAAGCTTTCTTT.

The genes are TRBV15 and TRBJ2-1; the match to TRBD2 covers 13 bases. This CDR3 spans 17 amino acids. CDR1 and CDR2 from the germline V gene are LNHNV and YYDKDF (reference sequence). V lost 5 bases and J lost 9; bases outside the gene matches: 13. In DNA, the CDR3 is TGTGCCACCAGCCCCCAGTTAACTAGCGGGAGGGTCGGTGAGCAGTTCTTC. Amino acids: CATSPQLTSGRVGEQFF.

The DNA of the CDR3 is TGTGCCAGCAGCGGAACTCGGGGCACCGGGGAGCTGTTTTTT. This sequence encodes CASSGTRGTGELFF. The V and J genes are TRBV5-4 and TRBJ2-2; tentatively, D is TRBD2 (5 bases). In germline, CDR1 is SGHNT, CDR2 YYREEE (reference sequence). This CDR3 contains 14 residues. V was trimmed by 4 bases and J by 4 bases, leaving 11 bases between them. Drawing the rest from reference TRBV5-4 and TRBJ2-2, the complete variable domain is ETGVTQSPTHLIKTRGQQVTLRCSSQSGHNTVSWYQQALGQGPQFIFQYYREEENGRGNFPPRFSGLQFPNYSSELNVNALELDDSALYLCASSGTRGTGELFFGEGSRLTVL.

This clone showed up just once. CDR3 loop: CASSPVGGRNIQYF. Written as DNA, the CDR3 is TGTGCCAGCAGCCCCGTCGGGGGCAGAAACATTCAGTACTTC. The chain has TRBV9 and TRBJ2-4; either TRBD1 or TRBD2 may fit D (6 bases each). In germline, CDR1 is SGDLS, CDR2 YYNGEE. V was trimmed by 4 bases and J by 6 bases, leaving 14 bases between them. The CDR3 is 14 amino acids.

The chain recombines TRBV2 with TRBJ2-2, with D possibly matching TRBD1 (5 bases). CDR1 SNHLY and CDR2 FYNNEI come from the germline V gene. This CDR3 has 12 amino acids. The V gene lost 10 bases and the J gene lost 4 bases, with 10 bases spanning the gap. The CDR3 protein is CATQGSTGELFF. The CDR3 nucleotides are TGTGCCACCCAGGGTAGCACCGGGGAGCTGTTTTTT.